The 32 T cell receptor beta chains below were found in one sample sequenced in a study of early T cells in non-severe SARS-CoV-2 infection. TCRdb re-derived calls from the 5' RACE reads in MiXCR, one entry per CDR3 protein. This table holds about 110,000 distinct CDR3 sequences, roughly 12% found once. This material consisted of whole blood, taken at baseline. These receptors all stem from an adult who was a healthcare worker with PCR-confirmed SARS-CoV-2 infection or an uninfected control (not recorded which).

This clonotype was counted at least ten times. The chain carries TRBV5-1 and TRBJ2-1; D may be TRBD1 or TRBD2 (5 bases each). Germline CDR1 SGHRS, CDR2 YFSETQ. Trimming took 0 bases from V and 0 from J, leaving 7 bases between them. The length of the CDR3 is 15 residues. The CDR3 DNA follows: TGCGCCAGCAGCTTGGCCGGGGCCTCCTACAATGAGCAGTTCTTC. Translated: CASSLAGASYNEQFF.

V gene TRBV29-1 combines with J gene TRBJ1-2; maybe TRBD1 (5 bases). Germline lookup yields CDR1 SQVTM and CDR2 ANQGSEA. Trimming removed 4 bases from V and 8 bases from J, with 26 bases in between. The CDR3 spans 16 residues. CDR3 in DNA: TGCAGCGTTGTACGGCAAGGGACGAATTTGAGGACGGGCTACACCTTC. Residues: CSVVRQGTNLRTGYTF.

This clonotype was found many times. The chain recombines TRBV6-1 with TRBJ2-7; 7 nucleotides match TRBD1. This CDR3 is built from 16 residues. With V trimmed by 6 bases and J by 1 base, 12 bases remained unmatched. Per the germline V gene, CDR1 is MNHNS and CDR2 is SASEGT. The CDR3 reads CASRRTPGTESYEQYF. CDR3 sequence (DNA): TGTGCCAGCAGGCGAACCCCCGGGACAGAGTCCTACGAGCAGTACTTC.

The V and J genes are TRBV20-1 and TRBJ1-3, with D tentatively TRBD1 (5 bases). V lost 6 bases, J lost 3 bases, and 9 bases lay in between. The germline V gene has CDR1 DFQATT and CDR2 SNEGSKA (reference sequence). The CDR3 contains 12 residues. CDR3 in DNA: TGCAGTGCAAAGGGGAATGGAAACACCATATATTTT. This gives the protein CSAKGNGNTIYF.

The CDR3 DNA follows: TGTGCCAGCAGTTTATCGCCTAACAGGGATGGTAGGAGTGAGCAGTTCTTC. This gives the protein CASSLSPNRDGRSEQFF. V and J are TRBV28 and TRBJ2-1; TRBD1 might be the D (6 bases). This CDR3 spans 17 amino acids. Germline lookup yields CDR1 MDHEN and CDR2 SYDVKM. V was cut by 1 base and J by 9 bases, with 22 bases left in between. Combining the CDR3 with reference TRBV28 and TRBJ2-1 gives the whole variable domain DVKVTQSSRYLVKRTGEKVFLECVQDMDHENMFWYRQDPGLGLRLIYFSYDVKMKEKGDIPEGYSVSREKKERFSLILESASTNQTSMYLCASSLSPNRDGRSEQFFGPGTRLTVL.

This clonotype was seen more than once but under ten times. The V call is TRBV27, the J call TRBJ2-7; TRBD1 or TRBD2 may be the D gene (5 bases each). Trimming left V 8 bases short and J 7 bases short, with 21 bases between. The CDR3 extends over 14 amino acids. Germline lookup yields CDR1 MNHEY and CDR2 SMNVEV (reference sequence). CDR3 loop: CASGGPPQSREQYF. CDR3 DNA sequence: TGTGCCAGCGGGGGACCGCCCCAATCCAGGGAGCAGTACTTC.

V is TRBV28 and J is TRBJ1-5; D possibly corresponds to TRBD1 (6 bases). This CDR3 region has 17 residues. With 2 bases removed from V and 2 bases from J, the gap between germline ends came to 16 bases. Germline loops: CDR1 MDHEN, CDR2 SYDVKM. DNA for the CDR3: TGTGCCAGCAGTTTAGCCAGGGGCGGGTTGGGCAATCAGCCCCAGCATTTT. This codes for CASSLARGGLGNQPQHF.

This clonotype was observed a few times. V usage is TRBV6-5 and J usage is TRBJ2-7; 9 bases align to TRBD1. With 3 bases clipped from V and 6 bases from J, the junction kept 9 bases outside the gene matches. Per germline, CDR1 MNHEY and CDR2 SVGAGI. This CDR3 comprises 15 residues. The CDR3 nucleotides read TGTGCCAGCAGTTATGGCGGGACAGGGACCGGCGAGCAGTACTTC. It translates to CASSYGGTGTGEQYF.

J is TRBJ1-1 and V is TRBV30, with D unclear. V gave up 0 bases and J gave up 0 bases, with 14 bases separating them. The CDR3 is 16 amino acids. Germline CDR1 GTSNPN, CDR2 SVGIG (reference sequence). Here the CDR3 DNA reads TGTGCCTGGAGTGTATTGGCAGGAGTCATGAACACTGAAGCTTTCTTT. Translating gives CAWSVLAGVMNTEAFF.

The rearrangement links TRBV27 to TRBJ2-7; D ambiguous. Germline assignment: CDR1 MNHEY and CDR2 SMNVEV (reference sequence). V was clipped by 4 bases and J by 4 bases, with 14 bases between them. The CDR3 totals 14 residues. The CDR3 nucleotides are TGTGCCAGCAGTTCGCCGGATCCGCGGTACGAGCAGTACTTC. It codes for CASSSPDPRYEQYF.

A few counts support this clonotype. The chain links TRBV6-5 to TRBJ2-2; D not resolved. Per the germline V gene, CDR1 is MNHEY and CDR2 is SVGAGI. V was pared by 5 bases and J by 4 bases, with 14 bases between. The CDR3 is made up of 15 amino acids. The CDR3, as DNA: TGTGCCAGCAGTCGCCTGGGATTGGGCACCGGGGAGCTGTTTTTT. This translates into CASSRLGLGTGELFF.

This clonotype occurred a few times. The rearrangement uses TRBV28 and TRBJ2-4; D is perhaps TRBD1 (5 bases). Looked up from germline, CDR1 is MDHEN and CDR2 is SYDVKM. The length of the CDR3 is 16 residues. V lost 1 base to trimming and J lost 0 bases, with 10 bases between them. The CDR3 protein is CASSLSSGLAKNIQYF. For the CDR3, the DNA is TGTGCCAGCAGTTTATCCTCAGGGTTAGCCAAAAACATTCAGTACTTC.

This clonotype has a handful of counts. The chain is built from TRBV7-3 and TRBJ2-2; D unclear. The CDR3 spans 14 residues. The V gene's germline CDR1 is SGHTA and CDR2 FQGTGA. V lost 2 bases and J 7 bases, leaving 11 bases between the germline ends. CDR3 region: CASSLRRVGGELFF. The CDR3 DNA reads TGTGCCAGCAGCTTACGCCGGGTTGGCGGGGAGCTGTTTTTT.

The sample holds a few counts of this clonotype. The chain couples TRBV11-2 to TRBJ2-1; D is possibly TRBD2 (5 bases). Per the germline V gene, CDR1 is SGHAT and CDR2 is FQNNGV. The CDR3 is 13 residues long. V lost 0 bases and J 9 bases, leaving 9 bases between the germline ends. CDR3 protein: CASSLDAGSEQFF. DNA for the CDR3: TGTGCCAGCAGCTTAGATGCGGGTAGTGAGCAGTTCTTC.

This clonotype was seen many times. The chain recombines TRBV28 with TRBJ2-6; a possible D gene is TRBD1 (6 bases). The CDR3 is made up of 16 amino acids. Germline V gene data show CDR1 as MDHEN and CDR2 as SYDVKM. Trimming removed 5 bases at V and 3 bases at J, with 14 bases between. CDR3 residues: CASSLGTLHGANVLTF. DNA of the CDR3: TGTGCCAGCAGTCTGGGGACACTACATGGGGCCAACGTCCTGACTTTC.

This clonotype was observed at least ten times. The chain combines TRBV7-2 with TRBJ1-5, with D perhaps TRBD1 (5 bases). The CDR3 extends over 13 amino acids. V dropped 2 bases and J dropped 6 bases, with 8 bases sitting between them. The germline V gene encodes CDR1 SGHTA and CDR2 FQGNSA. CDR3 amino acids: CASSLQGGQPQHF. In DNA, the CDR3 is TGTGCCAGCAGCTTACAGGGAGGTCAGCCCCAGCATTTT.

This clonotype has just a few counts. The chain combines TRBV3-1 with TRBJ1-1; D is ambiguous. CDR3 length: 14 amino acids. Between the trimmed V and J ends, which lost 1 base and 4 bases, there was a span of 10 bases. CDR1 and CDR2 (germline): LGHDT, YNNKEL (reference sequence). Written as DNA, the CDR3 is TGTGCCAGCAGCCAAGCGGGCAGAGGCACTGAAGCTTTCTTT. As protein: CASSQAGRGTEAFF. The full variable domain, in which reference TRBV3-1 and TRBJ1-1 provide the parts outside the CDR3, is DTAVSQTPKYLVTQMGNDKSIKCEQNLGHDTMYWYKQDSKKFLKIMFSYNNKELIINETVPNRFSPKSPDKAHLNLHINSLELGDSAVYFCASSQAGRGTEAFFGQGTRLTVV.

This clonotype occurred a few times. This sequence joins TRBV20-1 and TRBJ1-2; D is possibly TRBD1 (6 bases). Trimming took 6 bases from V and 9 from J, leaving 14 bases between them. This CDR3 contains 11 residues. Germline V lookup: CDR1 DFQATT, CDR2 SNEGSKA (reference sequence). The CDR3 region is CSAVRDTSYTF. In nucleotides, the CDR3 is TGCAGTGCCGTCCGGGACACCAGCTACACCTTC.

At least ten counts were recorded for this clonotype. The chain is built from TRBV7-9 and TRBJ2-1; TRBD2 might be the D (5 bases). The CDR3 is 15 residues long. From germline, CDR1 is SEHNR and CDR2 FQNEAQ (reference sequence). Trimming cost V 4 bases and J 5 bases, with 15 bases left between them. The DNA of the CDR3 is TGTGCCAGCAGCTACCGACTCGGGATTAACAATGAGCAGTTCTTC. It codes for CASSYRLGINNEQFF.

This clonotype has a count of ten or more. In nucleotides, the CDR3 is TGTGCCAGCAGCGTAGCTACAGCGGCAGATACGCAGTATTTT. Its translation: CASSVATAADTQYF. V and J are TRBV9 and TRBJ2-3, with D perhaps TRBD2 (5 bases). From germline, CDR1 is SGDLS and CDR2 YYNGEE. With 0 bases removed from V and 4 bases from J, the gap between germline ends came to 9 bases. The CDR3 length is 14 residues.

The genes are TRBV28 and TRBJ1-1; no definite D call. This CDR3 has 13 residues. V lost 8 bases, J lost 4 bases, and 14 bases lay in between. Germline CDR1 is MDHEN and CDR2 is SYDVKM. The CDR3: CASSNRPITEAFF. CDR3 nucleotide sequence: TGTGCCAGCTCGAACCGACCCATCACTGAAGCTTTCTTT.

The chain links TRBV27 to TRBJ2-1; 10 positions agree with TRBD1. This CDR3 region has 17 residues. Germline V gene sequence: CDR1 MNHEY, CDR2 SMNVEV (reference sequence). The V segment lost 6 bases and the J segment 5 bases; nucleotides outside the gene matches: 13. CDR3 nucleotides: TGTGCCAGCAGGAGAGGGGTAGGGGGACAGGGGAACAATGAGCAGTTCTTC. Its protein product is CASRRGVGGQGNNEQFF.

As for this clonotype: The junction departs from germline at one end; a sequencing error may be responsible. The V gene is TRBV12-5, the J gene TRBJ2-4; the D is unclear. The V gene's germline CDR1 is LGHNT and CDR2 FRNRAP. The CDR3 sequence is 11 residues long. The CDR3 reads CASGLATVLHF. Here the CDR3 DNA reads TGTGCTAGTGGTTTGGCCACGGTCCTACACTTC.

There are a few counts of this clonotype. The gene calls are TRBV2 and TRBJ2-5; D is unclear. The CDR3 consists of 11 residues. The germline gives CDR1 SNHLY, CDR2 FYNNEI. Trimming stripped 9 bases from V and 2 bases from J, with 7 bases between. CDR3 sequence: CARDLQETQYF. The CDR3 DNA sequence: TGTGCCAGAGACTTACAAGAGACCCAGTACTTC.

This chain links TRBV7-3 with TRBJ2-2; no clear D gene. V was shortened by 2 bases and J by 1 base, with 8 bases between the two germline ends. Germline CDR1 reads SGHTA; CDR2 reads FQGTGA. The CDR3 loop spans 15 amino acids. CDR3 region: CASSLGPRNTGELFF. CDR3 in DNA: TGTGCCAGCAGCTTAGGTCCCAGGAACACCGGGGAGCTGTTTTTT. The full variable domain, rest sourced from reference TRBV7-3 and TRBJ2-2, is GAGVSQTPSNKVTEKGKYVELRCDPISGHTALYWYRQSLGQGPEFLIYFQGTGAADDSGLPNDRFFAVRPEGSVSTLKIQRTERGDSAVYLCASSLGPRNTGELFFGEGSRLTVL.

This clonotype was counted many times. The CDR3: CASSPLPGGNNEQFF. The CDR3 coding sequence is TGTGCCAGCTCACCACTACCGGGGGGTAACAATGAGCAGTTCTTC. The chain couples TRBV18 to TRBJ2-1; 7 nucleotides align to TRBD2. Germline trimming cut 1 base from V and 5 bases from J; bases unmatched to any gene: 5. CDR3 size: 15 residues. CDR1 KGHSH and CDR2 LQKENI come from the germline V gene.

This clonotype was picked up a small number of times. This chain links TRBV2 with TRBJ2-3; maybe TRBD2 (5 bases). CDR3 length: 13 amino acids. Trimming removed 4 bases from V and 5 bases from J, with 10 bases in between. The germline V gene encodes CDR1 SNHLY and CDR2 FYNNEI. The CDR3 spells CASSVTGRDTQYF. Written as DNA, the CDR3 is TGTGCCAGCAGTGTAACGGGGAGAGATACGCAGTATTTT.

V usage is TRBV11-2 and J usage is TRBJ1-1, with D unclear. Trimming removed 1 base from V and 1 base from J, with 7 bases in between. The CDR3 runs to 14 residues. The V gene's germline CDR1 is SGHAT and CDR2 FQNNGV. CDR3 amino acids: CASSLGRRNTEAFF. Written as DNA, the CDR3 is TGTGCCAGCAGCTTAGGGCGGAGGAACACTGAAGCTTTCTTT.

This clonotype was detected a few times. The V call is TRBV2, the J call TRBJ2-7; weak D call: TRBD2 (6 bases). From germline, CDR1 is SNHLY and CDR2 FYNNEI. This CDR3 is 15 amino acids long. Trimming removed 1 base from V and 1 base from J, with 11 bases in between. The CDR3 bases are TGTGCCAGCAGTGAAGGCGGGGCCTCTTCCTACGAGCAGTACTTC. Its protein product is CASSEGGASSYEQYF.

The chain uses TRBV25-1 and TRBJ1-1; D uncertain. V was trimmed by 5 bases and J by 6 bases, leaving 13 bases between them. The CDR3 loop spans 13 amino acids. Germline V gives CDR1 MGHDK, CDR2 SYGVNS. This CDR3 is CASSLGSISEAFF. The CDR3 DNA follows: TGTGCCAGCAGTCTGGGTTCGATATCTGAAGCTTTCTTT.

This clonotype appeared many times. The chain joins TRBV2 to TRBJ1-6; D gene uncertain. CDR1 and CDR2 from the germline V gene are SNHLY and FYNNEI. The V end lost 0 bases, the J end lost 8 bases, and 11 bases lay between the germline ends. The CDR3 is made up of 15 amino acids. In DNA, the CDR3 is TGTGCCAGCAGTGAAGCGCTTAGGACTCATTCACCCCTCCACTTT. Translating gives CASSEALRTHSPLHF.

This clonotype was detected only a few times. The V and J genes are TRBV20-1 and TRBJ2-2; a weak D match, TRBD1 (6 bases). Trimming stripped 5 bases from V and 3 bases from J, with 16 bases between. CDR1 is DFQATT and CDR2 is SNEGSKA in the germline V gene (reference sequence). The CDR3 consists of 15 residues. CDR3 nucleotide sequence: TGCAGTGCTGCCGGACAGTACGGGGACACCGGGGAGCTGTTTTTT. Encoded protein: CSAAGQYGDTGELFF.